The 31 T cell receptor beta chains listed next were all sequenced from one sample in a study of blood T cell repertoires in COVID-19 (dated by TCRdb to 2020 to 2022). Preparation of the library involved the immunoSEQ multiplex PCR assay. TCRdb took this table from immuneACCESS and kept in-frame rearrangements with V and J called. Such tables lack part of the clones; where checked against another copy, unresolved V genes explain under half of the gap, and the rest is unexplained. The sample table shows roughly 250,000 clones, and 85% to 90% are seen once. The ten largest clones take up approximately 4% of the sample. Specimen: peripheral blood. The receptors originated from a woman in her thirties or forties with acute or convalescent COVID-19.

This sequence joins TRBV6-1 and TRBJ1-6; D may be TRBD1 (6 bases). The V end was cut by 1 base, the J end by 7 bases, with 17 bases between. This CDR3 region has 17 residues. Germline V gene data show CDR1 as MNHNS and CDR2 as SASEGT. The CDR3 is CASSEGWGGAPNSPLHF. The CDR3 DNA sequence: TGTGCCAGCAGTGAAGGGTGGGGGGGCGCACCCAATTCACCCCTCCACTTT.

This clone showed up just a few times. The chain employs TRBV27 and TRBJ2-1; TRBD2 aligns across 11 bases. The germline gives CDR1 MNHEY, CDR2 SMNVEV (reference sequence). There are 16 residues in the CDR3. V shed 7 bases and J 7 bases; nucleotides not matched to a gene: 12. The CDR3 sequence is CASKQTFSGGVNEQFF. CDR3 sequence (DNA): TGTGCCAGCAAACAAACGTTTAGCGGGGGGGTTAATGAGCAGTTCTTC.

The chain combines TRBV11-3 with TRBJ1-2; 11 nucleotides agree with TRBD1. V trimming: 0 bases; J trimming: 3 bases; junction bases outside the gene matches: 3. In germline, CDR1 is SGHNT, CDR2 YENEEA. The CDR3 is 16 residues long. This CDR3 is CASSLEDRGRDYGYTF. CDR3 in DNA: TGTGCCAGCAGCTTAGAGGACAGGGGGCGTGACTATGGCTACACCTTC.

This chain uses TRBV6-5 with TRBJ1-1; 10 bases match TRBD1. Per the germline V gene, CDR1 is MNHEY and CDR2 is SVGAGI. V gave up 0 bases and J gave up 10 bases; unmatched junction bases: 11. The length of the CDR3 is 16 residues. Here the CDR3 reads CASSYSIGGTGARAFF. CDR3 nucleotides: TGTGCCAGCAGTTACTCGATAGGCGGGACAGGGGCCCGAGCTTTCTTT.

The chain is built from TRBV10-3 and TRBJ1-4, with 8 bases aligning to TRBD1. The CDR3 spans 13 residues. V lost 6 bases and J lost 8; bases outside the gene matches: 5. Germline V gene sequence: CDR1 ENHRY, CDR2 SYGVKD. CDR3 nucleotide sequence: TGTGCCATCAGGGGACAGGTGGGCGAAAAACTGTTTTTT. Encoded protein: CAIRGQVGEKLFF.

CDR3 nucleotides: TGTGCCAGCAGTTACGAGGGGGCGAACCTCAACTATGGCTACACCTTC. This translates into CASSYEGANLNYGYTF. The chain has TRBV6-5 and TRBJ1-2, with 7 bases lining up with TRBD1. Germline V gives CDR1 MNHEY, CDR2 SVGAGI. This CDR3 region has 16 residues. Germline trimming cut 2 bases from V and 2 bases from J; bases unmatched to any gene: 8.

The chain joins TRBV6-5 to TRBJ2-3; 13 bases fit TRBD2. V gave up 4 bases and J gave up 4 bases; unmatched junction bases: 5. This CDR3 has 16 amino acids. Germline CDR1 MNHEY, CDR2 SVGAGI. The CDR3 DNA follows: TGTGCCAGCAGTTCCCCGGGACTAGCGGGGCCAGATACGCAGTATTTT. Amino acid sequence: CASSSPGLAGPDTQYF.

V and J are TRBV5-8 and TRBJ1-2; D ambiguous. V lost 2 bases and J lost 8, with 7 bases in between. CDR1 and CDR2 (germline): SGHTS, YDEGEE. CDR3 length: 11 residues. CDR3 DNA sequence: TGTGCCAGCAGCTTTATGAGAGGCTACACCTTC. Amino acid sequence: CASSFMRGYTF.

This chain joins TRBV3-1 (or the pseudogene TRBV3-2) and TRBJ1-2; TRBD1 agrees at 12 bases. The trim removed 2 bases at V and 0 bases at J, leaving 4 bases unmatched. The germline V gene has CDR1 LGHDT and CDR2 YNNKEL (reference sequence). The CDR3 has 17 amino acids. CDR3 region: CASSQRGQGASNYGYTF. For the CDR3, the DNA is TGTGCCAGCAGCCAAAGGGGACAGGGGGCGTCTAACTATGGCTACACCTTC.

The chain links TRBV5-6 to TRBJ2-7; 9 positions match TRBD1. Germline V CDR1 and CDR2: SGHDT, YYEEEE. This CDR3 comprises 15 residues. The junction had 12 bases not matched to a gene; V was cut back by 5 bases and J by 6 bases. The CDR3 here is CASSLQGAPGGEQYV. DNA for the CDR3: TGTGCCAGCAGTCTACAGGGGGCCCCCGGCGGCGAGCAGTACGTC.

The gene calls are TRBV6-4 and TRBJ1-1; D is possibly TRBD1 (5 bases). In germline, CDR1 is MRHNA, CDR2 SNTAGT. The ends were cut back, 4 bases at V and 4 bases at J, with 13 bases in the middle. CDR3 length equals 14 residues. CDR3 nucleotide sequence: TGTGCCAGCAGTGTTTTTATCGGGGGCACTGAAGCTTTCTTT. This gives the protein CASSVFIGGTEAFF.

This CDR3 is CARLAGDSTDTQYF. Written as DNA, the CDR3 is TGTGCCAGACTAGCGGGGGACAGCACAGATACGCAGTATTTT. The chain recombines TRBV2 with TRBJ2-3, with TRBD2 identical over 11 bases. The CDR3 sequence is 14 residues long. Trimming took 9 bases from V and 0 from J; bases not matched to a gene: 2. In germline, CDR1 is SNHLY, CDR2 FYNNEI.

The chain has TRBV7-9 and TRBJ2-7; 9 bases align to TRBD1. Germline CDR1 is SEHNR and CDR2 is FQNEAQ (reference sequence). The CDR3 runs 16 residues. V lost 9 bases, J lost 7 bases, and 19 bases stayed unmatched. The CDR3 loop reads CASEQGADGTGWEQYV. The CDR3 nucleotides read TGTGCCAGTGAACAGGGGGCGGACGGAACGGGGTGGGAGCAGTACGTC.

The chain links TRBV10-3 to TRBJ1-1; TRBD1 is a possible D gene (5 bases). The CDR3 runs to 11 residues. The germline V gene has CDR1 ENHRY and CDR2 SYGVKD. Deletions cut 4 bases from V and 9 bases from J, with 9 bases between. The CDR3 sequence: CAISGAGQAFF. The CDR3 DNA sequence: TGTGCCATCAGTGGGGCGGGACAAGCTTTCTTT.

This clone has just one count. This chain connects TRBV5-1 to TRBJ1-2; weak D call: TRBD1 (6 bases). The CDR3 contains 14 residues. Trimming took off 4 bases at V and 4 bases at J, with 14 bases between the two ends. Germline loops: CDR1 SGHRS, CDR2 YFSETQ. The DNA for the CDR3 is TGCGCCAGCAGCATGCAGGGGAAGGTCTATGGCTACACCTTC. It translates to CASSMQGKVYGYTF.

V usage is TRBV6-6 and J usage is TRBJ2-2, with TRBD2 matching 11 bases. The V segment lost 5 bases and the J segment 7 bases; nucleotides outside the gene matches: 15. The V gene's germline CDR1 is MNHNY and CDR2 SVGAGI (reference sequence). This CDR3 is built from 18 residues. The CDR3 DNA is TGTGCCAGCAGTCTACTACTAGCGGGGGACTTCAAGCTCGGGGAGCTGTTTTTT. Encoded protein: CASSLLLAGDFKLGELFF.

This clone was picked up one time. This chain joins TRBV6-6 and TRBJ2-3; 8 nucleotides line up with TRBD2. CDR1 and CDR2 from the germline V gene are MNHNY and SVGAGI (reference sequence). The CDR3 contains 13 residues. Trimming at V came to 6 bases and at J to 4 bases, leaving 3 bases not matched to a gene. The CDR3 reads CASRSGGSDTQYF. Written as DNA, the CDR3 is TGTGCCAGCAGGTCGGGGGGGTCAGATACGCAGTATTTT.

V is TRBV30 and J is TRBJ1-1; D is unresolved. CDR3 length: 13 amino acids. Trimming left V 0 bases short and J 11 bases short, with 16 bases between. Germline V gives CDR1 GTSNPN, CDR2 SVGIG (reference sequence). The CDR3 DNA is TGTGCCTGGAGTGTACCTGGATTTGAGGCCGCTTTCTTT. Its translation: CAWSVPGFEAAFF.

The chain employs TRBV5-5 and TRBJ1-1, with a weak D call TRBD1 (5 bases). CDR1 and CDR2 from the germline V gene are SGHKS and YYEKEE (reference sequence). CDR3 length: 16 residues. Trimming took 0 bases from V and 7 from J, leaving 19 bases between them. The chain's CDR3 is CASSLGSRDSLVEAFF. The DNA for the CDR3 is TGTGCCAGCAGCTTGGGTAGCAGGGATTCATTGGTTGAAGCTTTCTTT. Full variable domain (missing parts from reference TRBV5-5 and TRBJ1-1): DAGVTQSPTHLIKTRGQQVTLRCSPISGHKSVSWYQQVLGQGPQFIFQYYEKEERGRGNFPDRFSARQFPNYSSELNVNALLLGDSALYLCASSLGSRDSLVEAFFGQGTRLTVV.

This sequence joins TRBV2 and TRBJ1-2, with unresolved D. CDR1 and CDR2 from the germline V gene are SNHLY and FYNNEI. This CDR3 spans 12 amino acids. V was shortened by 10 bases and J by 4 bases, with 13 bases between the two germline ends. The CDR3 nucleotides are TGTGCCATGAGGAGGGTGGGCTATGGCTACACCTTC. The encoded protein is CAMRRVGYGYTF. Full variable domain (missing parts from reference TRBV2 and TRBJ1-2): EPEVTQTPSHQVTQMGQEVILRCVPISNHLYFYWYRQILGQKVEFLVSFYNNEISEKSEIFDDQFSVERPDGSNFTLKIRSTKLEDSAMYFCAMRRVGYGYTFGSGTRLTVV.

V usage is TRBV2 and J usage is TRBJ2-5; tentatively, D is TRBD2 (6 bases). The CDR3 runs to 12 residues. Trimming took off 6 bases at V and 10 bases at J, with 15 bases between the two ends. Germline V gene lookup returns CDR1 SNHLY and CDR2 FYNNEI. CDR3 in amino acids: CASSGPPGDQYF. The DNA for the CDR3 is TGTGCCAGCAGCGGCCCTCCGGGGGACCAGTACTTC.

The rearrangement joins TRBV6-6 to TRBJ1-4; the D is unclear. There are 14 residues in the CDR3. Trimming took off 5 bases at V and 5 bases at J, with 12 bases between the two ends. The germline V gene encodes CDR1 MNHNY and CDR2 SVGAGI (reference sequence). CDR3 amino acids: CASSPSGANEKLFF. CDR3 DNA: TGTGCCAGCAGTCCCTCGGGAGCAAATGAAAAACTGTTTTTT.

This rearrangement joins TRBV19 to TRBJ2-3, with a weak D call TRBD1 (5 bases). CDR3 length: 15 amino acids. Germline V gene sequence: CDR1 LNHDA, CDR2 SQIVND (reference sequence). The V and J ends lost 5 bases and 5 bases respectively, with 17 bases between them. The CDR3 protein is CASSGSGLGEDTQYF. CDR3 nucleotide sequence: TGTGCCAGTAGTGGCTCGGGTCTAGGGGAAGATACGCAGTATTTT. The full variable domain, its missing parts supplied by reference TRBV19 and TRBJ2-3, is DGGITQSPKYLFRKEGQNVTLSCEQNLNHDAMYWYRQDPGQGLRLIYYSQIVNDFQKGDIAEGYSVSREKKESFPLTVTSAQKNPTAFYLCASSGSGLGEDTQYFGPGTRLTVL.

The chain couples TRBV6-5 to TRBJ1-6; weak D call: TRBD1 (6 bases). The CDR3 sequence is 14 residues long. The V end lost 9 bases, the J end lost 0 bases, and 9 bases lay between the germline ends. From germline, CDR1 is MNHEY and CDR2 SVGAGI. The DNA for the CDR3 is TGTGCCAGTATGGGGGCCTCCTATAATTCACCCCTCCACTTT. This encodes CASMGASYNSPLHF.

This rearrangement joins TRBV3-1 (or the pseudogene TRBV3-2) to TRBJ1-1, with 8 bases that match TRBD1. J gave up 3 bases and V 4 bases, and 13 bases lay outside the gene matches. CDR3 length equals 17 residues. Germline CDR1 and CDR2: LGHDT and YNNKEL (reference sequence). The CDR3 region has the DNA TGTGCCAGCAGCCGGGGGGCAGGGGGCCTGGAGGACACTGAAGCTTTCTTT. Translated: CASSRGAGGLEDTEAFF.

J is TRBJ2-7 and V is TRBV10-2; 7 bases fit TRBD1. The CDR3 contains 18 residues. V was pared by 1 base and J by 5 bases, with 17 bases of the junction left unmatched. Per germline, CDR1 WSHSY and CDR2 SAAADI. The CDR3 protein is CASSEFLDRRRVSNEQYV. The CDR3 bases are TGCGCCAGCAGTGAGTTCCTGGACAGGCGGCGGGTATCCAACGAGCAGTACGTC.

This clone was recorded a few times. The gene calls are TRBV24-1 and TRBJ2-1, with 8 bases identical to TRBD2. CDR3 length: 16 residues. Trimming took 2 bases from V and 5 from J; bases not matched to a gene: 7. Per germline, CDR1 KGHDR and CDR2 SFDVKD. The CDR3 nucleotides are TGTGCCACCAGTGATTCGGGGGGGCTGACCCACAATGAGCAGTTCTTC. Amino acids: CATSDSGGLTHNEQFF.

The rearrangement joins TRBV19 to TRBJ1-5; D is uncertain. V lost 0 bases and J 7 bases, leaving 13 bases between the germline ends. The CDR3 covers 15 residues. Germline V lookup: CDR1 LNHDA, CDR2 SQIVND (reference sequence). The CDR3 nucleotides read TGTGCCAGTAGTATAGATACCACTCCGGGGCAGCCCCAGCATTTT. Its protein is CASSIDTTPGQPQHF.

As DNA, the CDR3 is TGCGCCAGCAGCTTGGGGGCGCCCGGGACAGGGTGGAACACTGAAGCTTTCTTT. Protein: CASSLGAPGTGWNTEAFF. The chain recombines TRBV5-1 with TRBJ1-1, with 9 bases identical to TRBD1. This CDR3 is built from 18 residues. Germline CDR1 and CDR2: SGHRS and YFSETQ. The trim removed 0 bases at V and 1 base at J, leaving 10 bases unmatched. Full variable domain (rest looked up from reference TRBV5-1 and TRBJ1-1): KAGVTQTPRYLIKTRGQQVTLSCSPISGHRSVSWYQQTPGQGLQFLFEYFSETQRNKGNFPGRFSGRQFSNSRSEMNVSTLELGDSALYLCASSLGAPGTGWNTEAFFGQGTRLTVV.

The chain's CDR3 is CASSPGDSNYGYTF. CDR3 DNA sequence: TGTGCCAGCTCACCAGGCGACAGCAACTATGGCTACACCTTC. V gene TRBV18 combines with J gene TRBJ1-2; the D gene is possibly TRBD1 (5 bases). The V end was cut by 2 bases, the J end by 2 bases, with 9 bases between. There are 14 residues in the CDR3. CDR1 and CDR2 (germline): KGHSH, LQKENI.

The chain joins TRBV30 to TRBJ1-2, with 9 bases aligning to TRBD1. V lost 0 bases to trimming and J lost 7 bases; unmatched junction nucleotides: 6. The germline CDR1 and CDR2 sequences are GTSNPN and SVGIG (reference sequence). The length of the CDR3 is 14 residues. In DNA, the CDR3 is TGTGCCTGGAGTGTTTACAGGGGGCCTAGTGGCTACACCTTC. Amino acids: CAWSVYRGPSGYTF.